Following are 20 T cell receptor beta chains from one sample sequenced in a study of cytomegalovirus exposure and HLA in healthy donors. The PCR used 60 Vbeta and 13 Jbeta primers. TCRdb keeps only in-frame clones here, not all; method: immunoSEQ multiplex PCR. Altogether 35,000 to 50,000 clones are present, about 60% being singletons, with the ten largest covering roughly 8.7%. Sequenced material: PBMCs. All receptors come from a human donor in good health.

This chain links TRBV7-9 with TRBJ2-1; D gene uncertain. Between the trimmed V and J ends, which lost 2 bases and 8 bases, there was a span of 13 bases. The V gene's germline CDR1 is SEHNR and CDR2 FQNEAQ (reference sequence). The CDR3 has 14 residues. The CDR3 region is CASSLPRIKDEQFF. The CDR3 DNA sequence: TGTGCCAGCAGCTTACCTAGAATTAAGGATGAGCAGTTCTTC.

This rearrangement joins TRBV9 to TRBJ2-3, with 15 bases aligning to TRBD2. V shed 0 bases and J 8 bases; nucleotides not matched to a gene: 1. This CDR3 contains 15 residues. Germline V CDR1 and CDR2: SGDLS, YYNGEE. The CDR3 DNA follows: TGTGCCAGCAGCGTAGAGGGACTAGCGGGGGGTACGCAGTATTTT. As protein: CASSVEGLAGGTQYF.

The V call is TRBV4-1, the J call TRBJ1-5, with TRBD1 matching over 7 bases. CDR3 length equals 15 residues. Germline V gene sequence: CDR1 MGHRA, CDR2 YSYEKL. J was trimmed by 5 bases and V by 1 base; bases with no gene match: 5. Here the CDR3 reads CASSQVGRGDQPQHF. CDR3 coding DNA: TGCGCCAGCAGCCAAGTAGGCAGGGGGGATCAGCCCCAGCATTTT.

The chain employs TRBV6-1 and TRBJ1-5; 12 nucleotides align to TRBD1. The CDR3 is 17 amino acids. Germline assignment: CDR1 MNHNS and CDR2 SASEGT. V shed 4 bases and J 5 bases; nucleotides not matched to a gene: 9. CDR3 sequence reads: CASSGNSGQGAYQPQHF. The CDR3 region has the DNA TGTGCCAGCAGTGGAAACTCGGGACAGGGGGCTTATCAGCCCCAGCATTTT.

The V and J genes are TRBV9 and TRBJ1-5, with a possible D match to TRBD1 (6 bases). Looked up from germline, CDR1 is SGDLS and CDR2 is YYNGEE. This CDR3 contains 15 residues. The V end was cut by 3 bases, the J end by 0 bases, with 10 bases between. CDR3 in DNA: TGTGCCAGCAGCGAGGACAGTTATAGCAATCAGCCCCAGCATTTT. It yields the protein CASSEDSYSNQPQHF. Full variable domain (remainder filled in from reference TRBV9 and TRBJ1-5): DSGVTQTPKHLITATGQRVTLRCSPRSGDLSVYWYQQSLDQGLQFLIQYYNGEERAKGNILERFSAQQFPDLHSELNLSSLELGDSALYFCASSEDSYSNQPQHFGDGTRLSIL.

This chain links TRBV5-1 with TRBJ1-6; D is perhaps TRBD1 (6 bases). The CDR3 length is 15 residues. Germline loops: CDR1 SGHRS, CDR2 YFSETQ. Trimming stripped 3 bases from V and 13 bases from J, with 20 bases between. CDR3 loop: CASSSSNRGQGPLHF. The CDR3 nucleotides are TGCGCCAGCAGCTCGTCTAACCGGGGCCAGGGGCCCCTCCACTTT.

The chain combines TRBV6-6 with TRBJ2-1; 7 nucleotides match TRBD1. This CDR3 has 14 residues. With V trimmed by 5 bases and J by 8 bases, 9 bases remained unmatched. CDR1 is MNHNY and CDR2 is SVGAGI in the germline V gene (reference sequence). CDR3 loop: CASSLPGQTDEQFF. CDR3 sequence (DNA): TGTGCCAGCAGTCTCCCGGGACAGACGGATGAGCAGTTCTTC.

CDR3 nucleotides: TGTGCCAGCAGTTCCTTTAGGGGCACTGAAGCTTTCTTT. It specifies CASSSFRGTEAFF. V gene TRBV6-4 combines with J gene TRBJ1-1; D might be TRBD1 (5 bases). This CDR3 has 13 amino acids. Deletions cut 5 bases from V and 4 bases from J, with 11 bases between. CDR1 is MRHNA, CDR2 SNTAGT, per germline.

This clone was found a few times. The chain joins TRBV5-6 to TRBJ2-7; the D gene is possibly TRBD2 (6 bases). Germline loops: CDR1 SGHDT, CDR2 YYEEEE. The V end lost 1 base, the J end lost 2 bases, and 7 bases lay between the germline ends. This CDR3 spans 13 amino acids. The CDR3 is CASSLRGTYEQYF. For the CDR3, the DNA is TGTGCCAGCAGCTTGCGGGGGACCTACGAGCAGTACTTC.

The chain is built from TRBV7-9 and TRBJ1-6; D is perhaps TRBD1 (5 bases). Germline assignment: CDR1 SEHNR and CDR2 FQNEAQ (reference sequence). The CDR3 runs 15 residues. V was pared by 4 bases and J by 7 bases, with 14 bases between. The CDR3 loop is CASSYGHMGNSPLHF. The CDR3 nucleotides are TGTGCCAGCAGCTACGGACATATGGGGAATTCACCCCTCCACTTT.

CDR3 bases: TGTGCCAGCAGCTTTCAGAGGACCGGGGAGCTGTTTTTT. Its protein product is CASSFQRTGELFF. The chain uses TRBV7-6 and TRBJ2-2; D gene uncertain. CDR1 is SGHVS, CDR2 FNYEAQ, per germline. The CDR3 contains 13 residues. The V gene lost 3 bases and the J gene lost 5 bases, with 7 bases spanning the gap. The full variable domain, completed using reference TRBV7-6 and TRBJ2-2, is GAGVSQSPRYKVTKRGQDVALRCDPISGHVSLYWYRQALGQGPEFLTYFNYEAQQDKSGLPNDRFSAERPEGSISTLTIQRTEQRDSAMYRCASSFQRTGELFFGEGSRLTVL.

The chain links TRBV5-6 to TRBJ1-6; D is unresolved. CDR3 length equals 13 residues. Per the germline V gene, CDR1 is SGHDT and CDR2 is YYEEEE. Trimming took off 2 bases at V and 8 bases at J, with 8 bases between the two ends. DNA of the CDR3: TGTGCCAGCAGCTTCAATCCAGATTCACCCCTCCACTTT. It yields the protein CASSFNPDSPLHF.

This chain uses TRBV10-3 with TRBJ1-2, with D possibly being TRBD1 (6 bases). Trimming pared 6 bases from V and 4 bases from J, leaving 12 bases between. Germline loops: CDR1 ENHRY, CDR2 SYGVKD. This CDR3 has 13 amino acids. CDR3 coding DNA: TGTGCCATCAGAAACAGGGTGGGCTATGGCTACACCTTC. It translates to CAIRNRVGYGYTF.

The V gene is TRBV5-1, the J gene TRBJ2-2; 7 nucleotides match TRBD2. The length of the CDR3 is 16 residues. With 3 bases clipped from V and 1 base from J, the junction kept 6 bases outside the gene matches. CDR1 and CDR2 from the germline V gene are SGHRS and YFSETQ. The CDR3: CASSSAGGGNTGELFF. DNA for the CDR3: TGCGCCAGCAGCTCGGCAGGCGGGGGGAACACCGGGGAGCTGTTTTTT.

CDR3 protein: CASMGRVQAGYTF. The CDR3, as DNA: TGTGCCAGCATGGGCAGGGTGCAGGCTGGCTACACCTTC. The chain joins TRBV25-1 to TRBJ1-2; maybe TRBD1 (5 bases). The germline V and J ends were trimmed by 7 bases and 7 bases, with 16 bases remaining between them. The CDR3 consists of 13 residues. CDR1 is MGHDK and CDR2 is SYGVNS in the germline V gene.

The chain combines TRBV21-1 with TRBJ1-1; TRBD1, as called in the table, went unchecked against the DNA. TRBV21-1 is termed a pseudogene. The CDR3 runs 15 residues. CDR3 DNA: TGTGCCAGCAGCTGGTCAGGGGATTTGAACACTGAAGCTTTCTTT. This encodes CASSWSGDLNTEAFF.

This clone has only a few counts. The CDR3 loop is CASRITGTAGELFF. CDR3 coding DNA: TGTGCCAGCAGGATAACAGGGACCGCCGGGGAGCTGTTTTTT. This chain uses TRBV6-4 with TRBJ2-2; TRBD1 might be the D (6 bases). The CDR3 contains 14 residues. Germline assignment: CDR1 MRHNA and CDR2 SNTAGT. Deletions cut 6 bases from V and 6 bases from J, with 14 bases between.

The V call is TRBV4-1, the J call TRBJ1-5, with D uncertain. V was pared by 0 bases and J by 5 bases, with 5 bases between. The CDR3 sequence is 13 residues long. Germline assignment: CDR1 MGHRA and CDR2 YSYEKL. The CDR3: CASSQERDQPQHF. The CDR3, as DNA: TGCGCCAGCAGCCAAGAACGCGATCAGCCCCAGCATTTT.

The chain links TRBV5-1 to TRBJ1-4; 10 nucleotides agree with TRBD1. After removal of 1 base from V and 8 bases from J, the junction contained 2 bases not matched to a gene. The length of the CDR3 is 14 residues. CDR1 and CDR2 from the germline V gene are SGHRS and YFSETQ. The DNA of the CDR3 is TGCGCCAGCAGCTTGCAGGGACAGGGGGAAAAACTGTTTTTT. It specifies CASSLQGQGEKLFF.

This chain joins TRBV2 and TRBJ1-1; 9 bases are shared with TRBD1. Per germline, CDR1 SNHLY and CDR2 FYNNEI. The trim removed 7 bases at V and 3 bases at J, leaving 15 bases unmatched. The CDR3 contains 17 residues. The CDR3 loop is CASTRPLPGQGDTEAFF. CDR3 nucleotides: TGTGCCAGCACCCGACCTCTTCCGGGACAGGGAGACACTGAAGCTTTCTTT. Supplemented by reference TRBV2 and TRBJ1-1, the full variable domain reads EPEVTQTPSHQVTQMGQEVILRCVPISNHLYFYWYRQILGQKVEFLVSFYNNEISEKSEIFDDQFSVERPDGSNFTLKIRSTKLEDSAMYFCASTRPLPGQGDTEAFFGQGTRLTVV.